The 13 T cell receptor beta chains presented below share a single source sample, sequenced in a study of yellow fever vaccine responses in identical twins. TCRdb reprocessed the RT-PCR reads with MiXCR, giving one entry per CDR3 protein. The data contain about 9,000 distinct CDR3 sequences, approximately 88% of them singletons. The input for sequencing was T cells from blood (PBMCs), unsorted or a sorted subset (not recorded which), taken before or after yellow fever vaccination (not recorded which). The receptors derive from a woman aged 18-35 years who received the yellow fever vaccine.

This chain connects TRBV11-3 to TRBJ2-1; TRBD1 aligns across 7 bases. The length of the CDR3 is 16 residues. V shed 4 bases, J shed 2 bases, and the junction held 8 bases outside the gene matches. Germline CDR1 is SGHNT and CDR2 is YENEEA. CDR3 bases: TGTGCCAGCAGCTCACTCAGGGGGTCCGCCTACAATGAGCAGTTCTTC. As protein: CASSSLRGSAYNEQFF.

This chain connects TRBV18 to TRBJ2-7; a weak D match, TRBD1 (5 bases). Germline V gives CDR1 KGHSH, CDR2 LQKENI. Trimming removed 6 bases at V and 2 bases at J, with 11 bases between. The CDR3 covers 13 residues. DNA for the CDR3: TGTGCCAGCTCTAAGACAGAGACCTACGAGCAGTACGTC. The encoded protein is CASSKTETYEQYV.

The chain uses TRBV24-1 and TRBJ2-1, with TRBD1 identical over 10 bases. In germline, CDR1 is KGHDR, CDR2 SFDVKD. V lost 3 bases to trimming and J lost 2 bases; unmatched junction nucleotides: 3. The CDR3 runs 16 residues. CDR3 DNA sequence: TGTGCCACCAGTGATGCGGGACAGGGGACCTACAATGAGCAGTTCTTC. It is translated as CATSDAGQGTYNEQFF.

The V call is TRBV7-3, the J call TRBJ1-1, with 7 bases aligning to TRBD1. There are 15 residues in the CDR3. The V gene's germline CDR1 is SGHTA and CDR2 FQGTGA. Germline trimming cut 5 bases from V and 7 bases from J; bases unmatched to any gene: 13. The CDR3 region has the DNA TGTGCCAGCAGCATAATAGACAGGGAAAGTAATGAAGCTTTCTTT. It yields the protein CASSIIDRESNEAFF.

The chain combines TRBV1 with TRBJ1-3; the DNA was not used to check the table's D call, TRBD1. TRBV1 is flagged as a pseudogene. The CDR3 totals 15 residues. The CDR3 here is CTSRGQGSSGNTIYF. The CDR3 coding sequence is TGCACCAGCAGGGGACAGGGTAGCTCTGGAAACACCATATATTTT.

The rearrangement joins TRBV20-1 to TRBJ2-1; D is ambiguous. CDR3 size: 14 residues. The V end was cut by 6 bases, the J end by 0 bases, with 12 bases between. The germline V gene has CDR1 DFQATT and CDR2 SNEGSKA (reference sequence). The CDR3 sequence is CSASDDSSYNEQFF. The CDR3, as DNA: TGCAGTGCATCGGACGATAGCTCCTACAATGAGCAGTTCTTC.

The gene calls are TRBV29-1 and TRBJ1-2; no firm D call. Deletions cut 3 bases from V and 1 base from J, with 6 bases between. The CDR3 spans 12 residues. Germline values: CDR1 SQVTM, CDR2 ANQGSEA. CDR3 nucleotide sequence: TGCAGCGTTGATTGGGTTAACTATGGCTACACCTTC. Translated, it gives CSVDWVNYGYTF. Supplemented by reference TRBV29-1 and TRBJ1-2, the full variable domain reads SAVISQKPSRDICQRGTSLTIQCQVDSQVTMMFWYRQQPGQSLTLIATANQGSEATYESGFVIDKFPISRPNLTFSTLTVSNMSPEDSSIYLCSVDWVNYGYTFGSGTRLTVV.

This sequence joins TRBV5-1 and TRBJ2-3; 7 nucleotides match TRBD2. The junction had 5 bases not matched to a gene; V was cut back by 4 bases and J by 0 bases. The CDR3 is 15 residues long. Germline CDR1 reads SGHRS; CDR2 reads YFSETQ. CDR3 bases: TGCGCCAGCAGCCCCGAGCGGGGAAGCACAGATACGCAGTATTTT. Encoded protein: CASSPERGSTDTQYF.

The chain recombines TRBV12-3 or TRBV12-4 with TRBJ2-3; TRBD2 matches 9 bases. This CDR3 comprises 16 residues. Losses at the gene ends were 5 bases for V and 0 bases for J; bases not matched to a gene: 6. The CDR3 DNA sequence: TGTGCCAGCAGTCCAAGACTAGCGGATAGCACAGATACGCAGTATTTT. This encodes CASSPRLADSTDTQYF.

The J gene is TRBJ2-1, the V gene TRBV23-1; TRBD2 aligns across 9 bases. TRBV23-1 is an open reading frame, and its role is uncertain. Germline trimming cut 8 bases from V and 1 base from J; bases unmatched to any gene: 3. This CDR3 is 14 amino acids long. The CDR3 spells CASFSGSSYNEQFF. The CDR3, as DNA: TGCGCCAGCTTTAGCGGGAGTTCCTACAATGAGCAGTTCTTC.

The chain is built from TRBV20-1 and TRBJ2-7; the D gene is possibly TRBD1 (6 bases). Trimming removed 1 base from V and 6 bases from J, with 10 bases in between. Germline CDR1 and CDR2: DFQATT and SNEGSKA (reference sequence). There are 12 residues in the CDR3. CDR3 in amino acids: CSARVTGTEQYF. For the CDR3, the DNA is TGCAGTGCTAGAGTTACAGGGACCGAGCAGTACTTC.

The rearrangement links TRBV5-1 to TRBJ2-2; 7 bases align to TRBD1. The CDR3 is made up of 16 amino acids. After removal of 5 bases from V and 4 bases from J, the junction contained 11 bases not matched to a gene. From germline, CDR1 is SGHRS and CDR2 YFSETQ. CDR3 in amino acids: CASSNRLGGPTGELFF. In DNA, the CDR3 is TGCGCCAGCAGTAACCGCTTAGGGGGCCCCACCGGGGAGCTGTTTTTT.

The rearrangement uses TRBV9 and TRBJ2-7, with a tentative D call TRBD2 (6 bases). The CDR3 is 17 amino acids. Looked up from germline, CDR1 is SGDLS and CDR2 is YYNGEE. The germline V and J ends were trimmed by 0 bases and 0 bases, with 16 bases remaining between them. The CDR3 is CASSVGGTQRSSYEQYF. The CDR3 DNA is TGTGCCAGCAGCGTAGGAGGGACTCAAAGGAGCTCCTACGAGCAGTACTTC.